This is a list of T cell receptor beta chains from one sample in a study of CD8 T cells in ankylosing spondylitis. TCRdb reprocessed the 5' RACE reads with MiXCR, giving one entry per CDR3 protein. The repertoire holds 670,000 or so distinct CDR3 sequences, around 20% seen once, with 19% in the top ten. Sequences were obtained from blood, either unsorted or a sorted T cell fraction (not recorded which). The receptor set was obtained from a male donor with ankylosing spondylitis. Both conserved end residues are part of each CDR3. The D gene is left open where the match is weak. Rows give clone size only sometimes, using once, few, many, or a class for an expanded clone.

j_call d_call clone_size v_call cdr3_nt cdr3_aa
TRBJ2-2 TRBD2 few TRBV5-1 TGCGCCAGCAGCCGGGAGGGAGCCTCATCAGCGAACACCGGGGAGCTGTTTTTT CASSREGASSANTGELFF
TRBJ1-5 - - TRBV28 TGTGCCAGCAGTGTTCAGTGGGTAAAGCATTTT CASSVQWVKHF
TRBJ2-5 TRBD2 - TRBV5-6 TGTGCCAGCAGCTTGGCTCACGGGACTAGCGGGCAAGAGACCCAGTACTTC CASSLAHGTSGQETQYF
TRBJ1-4 - few TRBV4-3 TGCGCCAGCAGCCAAGATCCCCTCCGGGGGCAGGATGAAAAACTGTTTTTT CASSQDPLRGQDEKLFF
TRBJ1-5 - - TRBV12-3/TRBV12-4 TGTGCCAGCAGTTTAAGCCTGACACAAGTCAATCAGCCCCAGCATTTT CASSLSLTQVNQPQHF
TRBJ2-7 - few TRBV4-1 TGCGCCAGCAGCCAACTCTCTAAGGATCTCTACGAGCAGTACTTC CASSQLSKDLYEQYF
TRBJ2-1 TRBD2 few TRBV25-1 TGTGCCAGCAGTGAATCGGGGGCTAGCGGGAGGGTTTACAATGAGCAGTTCTTC CASSESGASGRVYNEQFF
TRBJ2-1 - few TRBV12-3/TRBV12-4 TGTGCCAGCAGTCCGGATGTGGGCAATGAGCAGTTCTTC CASSPDVGNEQFF
TRBJ1-2 - - TRBV7-2 TGTGCCAGCAGCTCCGACCCCTTCGGGACATACTATGGCTACACCTTC CASSSDPFGTYYGYTF
TRBJ1-5 TRBD1 - TRBV27 TGTGCCAGCAGTGATCCCGGGACAGGCAATCAGCCCCAGCATTTT CASSDPGTGNQPQHF
TRBJ1-6 - - TRBV6-2/TRBV6-3 TGTGCCAGCAGTTACGGACCGCGACTTAGCTCCTATAATTCACCCCTCCACTTT CASSYGPRLSSYNSPLHF
TRBJ1-1 - many TRBV20-1 TGCAGTGCTGCAGCGTCCACTGAAGCTTTCTTT CSAAASTEAFF
TRBJ2-1 TRBD1 - TRBV9 TGTGCCAGCAGCGACCGAGCAGACAGGGGGCTCGGCAATGAGCAGTTCTTC CASSDRADRGLGNEQFF
TRBJ2-1 - - TRBV11-2 TGTGCCAGCAGCTCCGGGGCTAGCGTATACAATGAGCAGTTCTTC CASSSGASVYNEQFF
TRBJ2-7 - - TRBV5-1 TGCGCCAGCAGCTTGGAGGGCCTTAGCGAGCAGTACTTC CASSLEGLSEQYF
TRBJ2-7 - few TRBV16 TGTGCCAGCAGCCAGAAACAGGGTCTAGCGGCCCTATCCTACGAGCAGTACTTC CASSQKQGLAALSYEQYF